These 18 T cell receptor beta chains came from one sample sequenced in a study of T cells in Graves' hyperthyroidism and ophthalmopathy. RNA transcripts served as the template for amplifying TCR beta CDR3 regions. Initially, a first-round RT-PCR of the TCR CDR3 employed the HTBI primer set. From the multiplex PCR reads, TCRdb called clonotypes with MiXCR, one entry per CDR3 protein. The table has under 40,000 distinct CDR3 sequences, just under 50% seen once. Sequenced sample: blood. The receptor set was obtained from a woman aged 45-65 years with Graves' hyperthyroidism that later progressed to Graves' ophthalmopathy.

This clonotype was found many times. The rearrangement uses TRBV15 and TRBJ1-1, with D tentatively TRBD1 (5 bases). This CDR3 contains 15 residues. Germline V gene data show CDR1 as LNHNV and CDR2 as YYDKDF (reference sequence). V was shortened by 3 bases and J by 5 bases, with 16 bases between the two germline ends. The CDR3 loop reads CATSRGDREGTEAFF. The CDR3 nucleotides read TGTGCCACCAGCAGGGGCGACAGAGAGGGAACTGAAGCTTTCTTT.

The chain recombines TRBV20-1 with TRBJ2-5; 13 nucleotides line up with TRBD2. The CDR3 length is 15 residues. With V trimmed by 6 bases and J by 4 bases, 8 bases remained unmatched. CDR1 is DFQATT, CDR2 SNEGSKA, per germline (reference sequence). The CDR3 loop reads CSAPGLAGVRETQYF. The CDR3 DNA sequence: TGCAGTGCCCCAGGACTAGCGGGAGTCAGAGAGACCCAGTACTTC.

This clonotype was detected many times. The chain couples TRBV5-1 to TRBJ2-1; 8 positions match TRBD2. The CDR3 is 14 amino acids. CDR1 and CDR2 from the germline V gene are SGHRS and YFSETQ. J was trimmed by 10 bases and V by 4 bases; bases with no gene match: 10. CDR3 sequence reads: CASSPRTSYGEQFF. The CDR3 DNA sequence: TGCGCCAGCAGCCCCCGGACTAGCTACGGGGAGCAGTTCTTC.

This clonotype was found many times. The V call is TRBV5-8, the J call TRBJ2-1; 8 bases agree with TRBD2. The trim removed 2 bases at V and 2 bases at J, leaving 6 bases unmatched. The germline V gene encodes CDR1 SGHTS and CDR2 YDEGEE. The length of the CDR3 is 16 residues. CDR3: CASSFRGTRAYNEQFF. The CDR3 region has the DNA TGTGCCAGCAGCTTTAGGGGGACTAGGGCCTACAATGAGCAGTTCTTC.

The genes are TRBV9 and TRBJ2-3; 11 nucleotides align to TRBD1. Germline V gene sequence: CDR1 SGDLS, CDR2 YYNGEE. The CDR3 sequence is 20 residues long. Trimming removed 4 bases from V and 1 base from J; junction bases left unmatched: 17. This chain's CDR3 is CASSRPWTGGLILRTDTQYF. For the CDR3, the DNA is TGTGCCAGCAGCCGACCCTGGACAGGGGGCTTGATACTACGCACAGATACGCAGTATTTT.

This CDR3 is CASSPGERGAAETQYF. In DNA form, the CDR3 reads TGCGCCAGCAGCCCCGGGGAGCGGGGGGCCGCGGAGACCCAGTACTTC. The chain combines TRBV4-1 with TRBJ2-5; 9 bases align to TRBD2. Germline V gives CDR1 MGHRA, CDR2 YSYEKL. The CDR3 extends over 16 amino acids. The V and J ends lost 4 bases and 5 bases, in that order; junction bases with no gene match: 11.

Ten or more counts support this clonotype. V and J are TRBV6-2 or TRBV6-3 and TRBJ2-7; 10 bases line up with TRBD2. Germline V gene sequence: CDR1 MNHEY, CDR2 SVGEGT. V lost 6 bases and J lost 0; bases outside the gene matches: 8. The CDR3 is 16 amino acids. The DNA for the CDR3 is TGTGCCAGCAGAGACAAAACTAGCGGGAACTCCTACGAGCAGTACTTC. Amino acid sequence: CASRDKTSGNSYEQYF.

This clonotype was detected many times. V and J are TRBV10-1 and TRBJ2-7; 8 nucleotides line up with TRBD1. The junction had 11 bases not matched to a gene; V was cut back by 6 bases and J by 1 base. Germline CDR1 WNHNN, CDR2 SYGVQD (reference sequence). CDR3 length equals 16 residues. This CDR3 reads CASRIQNRDRSYEQYF. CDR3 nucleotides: TGCGCCAGCAGGATTCAAAACCGGGACAGGTCCTACGAGCAGTACTTC.

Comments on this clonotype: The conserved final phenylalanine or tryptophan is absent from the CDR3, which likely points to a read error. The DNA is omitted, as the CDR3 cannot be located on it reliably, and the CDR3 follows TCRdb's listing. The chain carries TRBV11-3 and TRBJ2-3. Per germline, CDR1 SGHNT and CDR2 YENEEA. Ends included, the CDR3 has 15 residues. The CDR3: CASSLGWDFPDTQYL.

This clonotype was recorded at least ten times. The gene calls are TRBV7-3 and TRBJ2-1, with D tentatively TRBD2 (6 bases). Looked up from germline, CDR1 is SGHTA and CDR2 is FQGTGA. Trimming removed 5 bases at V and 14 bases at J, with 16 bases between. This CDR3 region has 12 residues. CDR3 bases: TGTGCCAGCAGCCTTTCCGGGAGCGGTAAGTTCTTC. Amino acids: CASSLSGSGKFF.

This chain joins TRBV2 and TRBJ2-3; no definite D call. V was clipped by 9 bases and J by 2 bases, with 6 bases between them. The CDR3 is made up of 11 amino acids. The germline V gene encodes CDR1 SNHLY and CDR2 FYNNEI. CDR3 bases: TGTGCCAGTTCGCCCACAGATACGCAGTATTTT. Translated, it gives CASSPTDTQYF.

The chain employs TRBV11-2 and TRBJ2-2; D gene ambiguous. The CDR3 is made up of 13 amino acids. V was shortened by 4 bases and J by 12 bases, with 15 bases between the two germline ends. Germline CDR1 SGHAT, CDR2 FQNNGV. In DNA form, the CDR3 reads TGTGCCAGCAGCTCGGCTTACACTGGGAAGCTGTTTTTT. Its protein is CASSSAYTGKLFF.

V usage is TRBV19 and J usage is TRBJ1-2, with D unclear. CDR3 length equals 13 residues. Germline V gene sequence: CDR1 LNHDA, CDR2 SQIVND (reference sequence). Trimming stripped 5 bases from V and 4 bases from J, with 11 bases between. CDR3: CASSPPGGYGYTF. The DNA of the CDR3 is TGTGCCAGTAGTCCTCCGGGCGGCTATGGCTACACCTTC.

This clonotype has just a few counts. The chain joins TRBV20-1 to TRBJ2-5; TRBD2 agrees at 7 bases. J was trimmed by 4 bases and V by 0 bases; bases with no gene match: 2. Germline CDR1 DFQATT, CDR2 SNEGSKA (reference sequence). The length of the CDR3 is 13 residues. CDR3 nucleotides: TGCAGTGCTAGAGAGACGGGGGGAGAGACCCAGTACTTC. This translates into CSARETGGETQYF.

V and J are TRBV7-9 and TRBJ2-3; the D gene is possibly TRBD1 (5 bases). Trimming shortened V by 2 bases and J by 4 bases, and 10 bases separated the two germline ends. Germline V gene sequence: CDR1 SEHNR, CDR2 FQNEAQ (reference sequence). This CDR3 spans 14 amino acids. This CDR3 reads CASSLYQGADTQYF. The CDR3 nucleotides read TGTGCCAGCAGCTTATACCAGGGTGCAGATACGCAGTATTTT.

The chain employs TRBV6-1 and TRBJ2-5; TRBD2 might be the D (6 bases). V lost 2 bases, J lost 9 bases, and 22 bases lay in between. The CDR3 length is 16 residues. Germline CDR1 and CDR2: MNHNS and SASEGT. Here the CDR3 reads CASSERGTNSNQPQYF. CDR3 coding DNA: TGTGCCAGCAGTGAACGGGGGACGAATAGCAATCAGCCCCAGTACTTC.

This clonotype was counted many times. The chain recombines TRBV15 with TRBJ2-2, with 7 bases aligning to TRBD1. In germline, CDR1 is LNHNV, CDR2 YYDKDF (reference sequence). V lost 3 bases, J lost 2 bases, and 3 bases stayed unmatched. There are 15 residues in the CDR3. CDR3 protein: CATSRDRTNTGELFF. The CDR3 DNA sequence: TGTGCCACCAGCAGGGACAGGACTAACACCGGGGAGCTGTTTTTT.

CDR3 region: CASSVSGHQETQYF. CDR3 nucleotides: TGTGCCAGCAGTGTATCAGGGCACCAAGAGACCCAGTACTTC. The rearrangement links TRBV2 to TRBJ2-5, with D tentatively TRBD1 (5 bases). Looked up from germline, CDR1 is SNHLY and CDR2 is FYNNEI. The CDR3 loop spans 14 amino acids. V was clipped by 4 bases and J by 0 bases, with 9 bases between them.